The rows below give T cell receptor beta chains drawn from one sample of a study of T-cell memory formation after mild COVID-19. TCRdb re-analysed the 5' RACE reads in MiXCR, keeping a single row per CDR3 protein. The sample yields fewer than 650,000 distinct CDR3 sequences, 17% seen once. The sequenced sample consisted of PBMCs or a T cell subset sorted from them (not recorded which). The receptors were gathered from an adult woman who had mild COVID-19 (a few samples of this study predate the infection). Cell type and time point are not known. CDR3s include the opening cysteine and the closing phenylalanine or tryptophan. The D gene is left open where the match is weak. The size field is filled for only some rows; it gives once, few, many or a size class.

j_gene | d_gene | abundance | v_gene | CDR3aa | CDR3nt
TRBJ1-1 | TRBD1 | few | TRBV6-5 | CASRPRRDRGRNTEAFF | TGTGCCAGCAGACCCCGACGGGACAGGGGGCGGAACACTGAAGCTTTCTTT
TRBJ2-5 | TRBD1 | - | TRBV4-2 | CASSQEMDRGTETQYF | TGTGCCAGCAGCCAAGAGATGGACAGGGGGACGGAGACCCAGTACTTC
TRBJ2-1 | TRBD2 | - | TRBV7-9 | CASSQTSGSLGEQFF | TGTGCCAGCAGCCAGACTAGCGGGAGTCTCGGTGAGCAGTTCTTC
TRBJ2-1 | TRBD2 | - | TRBV7-8 | CASSTVSPLAGNEQFF | TGTGCCAGCAGCACGGTCTCCCCTCTAGCGGGAAATGAGCAGTTCTTC
TRBJ1-2 | - | few | TRBV12-3/TRBV12-4 | CASSLTGLGYTF | TGTGCCAGCAGTTTGACGGGGCTCGGCTACACCTTC
TRBJ2-3 | - | - | TRBV5-1 | CASSLAGVDGLDTQYF | TGCGCCAGCAGCTTGGCCGGGGTAGACGGGTTGGATACGCAGTATTTT
TRBJ2-1 | - | - | TRBV4-1 | CASSRPPSFSSYNEQFF | TGCGCCAGCAGCCGCCCGCCTAGCTTCAGCTCCTACAATGAGCAGTTCTTC
TRBJ1-2 | TRBD1 | - | TRBV30 | CAWSVMRQGNRYGYTF | TGTGCCTGGAGTGTAATGAGACAGGGGAATCGCTATGGCTACACCTTC
TRBJ1-4 | - | few | TRBV7-8 | CASRRGLTNEKLFF | TGTGCCAGCAGGCGGGGGCTCACTAATGAAAAACTGTTTTTT
TRBJ1-1 | - | - | TRBV24-1 | CATRRDANTEAFF | TGTGCCACCAGAAGGGATGCGAACACTGAAGCTTTCTTT
TRBJ2-2 | TRBD1 | few | TRBV2 | CASSEDDRDETGELFF | TGTGCCAGCAGTGAAGATGACAGGGACGAAACCGGGGAGCTGTTTTTT
TRBJ2-1 | TRBD2 | - | TRBV10-3 | CAISEGLAGGGEQFF | TGTGCCATCAGTGAGGGACTAGCGGGGGGAGGAGAGCAGTTCTTC
TRBJ2-2 | - | - | TRBV7-3 | CASSFSIAAANTGELFF | TGTGCCAGCAGCTTTTCGATAGCGGCCGCGAACACCGGGGAGCTGTTTTTT
TRBJ2-3 | TRBD2 | - | TRBV5-5 | CASSKRTSGSTDTQYF | TGTGCCAGCAGCAAGCGGACTAGCGGGAGCACAGATACGCAGTATTTT
TRBJ2-4 | TRBD1 | few | TRBV19 | CASSHLDRDGNIQYF | TGTGCCAGTTCGCATCTGGACAGGGATGGAAACATTCAGTACTTC
TRBJ2-7 | - | - | TRBV15 | CATSRDGPYEQYF | TGTGCCACCAGCAGGGACGGTCCCTACGAGCAGTACTTC
TRBJ1-5 | - | - | TRBV2 | CASNGEGSQPQHF | TGTGCCAGCAATGGCGAGGGGTCCCAGCCCCAGCATTTT
TRBJ2-1 | TRBD1 | - | TRBV5-5 | CASSASGTGHNEQFF | TGTGCCAGCAGCGCTTCCGGGACAGGGCACAATGAGCAGTTCTTC
TRBJ2-2 | - | few | TRBV5-4 | CASVRENTGELFF | TGTGCCAGTGTAAGGGAGAACACCGGGGAGCTGTTTTTT
TRBJ1-2 | TRBD1 | - | TRBV14 | CASSQGQGTGGYTF | TGTGCCAGCAGCCAGGGACAGGGGACTGGTGGCTACACCTTC
TRBJ2-3 | - | many | TRBV5-1 | CASSEGEDTQYF | TGCGCCAGCAGCGAGGGGGAAGATACGCAGTATTTT
TRBJ2-3 | TRBD1 | - | TRBV27 | CASSPAGQGRGDTQYF | TGTGCCAGCAGTCCTGCGGGACAGGGGCGGGGAGATACGCAGTATTTT
TRBJ1-5 | - | few | TRBV5-5 | CASSLGEPGNQPQHF | TGTGCCAGCAGCTTGGGAGAGCCTGGCAATCAGCCCCAGCATTTT
TRBJ2-2 | - | few | TRBV7-3 | CASSLTLGASGELFF | TGTGCCAGCAGCTTAACCTTGGGGGCATCCGGGGAGCTGTTTTTT
TRBJ2-7 | TRBD1 | - | TRBV6-2/TRBV6-3 | CASTGQTFYEQYF | TGTGCCAGCACGGGACAGACCTTCTACGAGCAGTACTTC
TRBJ1-2 | TRBD1 | once | TRBV18 | CASSRGSDYGYTF | TGTGCCAGCTCCAGGGGGAGCGACTATGGCTACACCTTC
TRBJ2-7 | - | few | TRBV24-1 | CATSDGAAYEQYF | TGTGCCACCAGTGATGGGGCAGCCTACGAGCAGTACTTC
TRBJ1-1 | - | - | TRBV7-8 | CASSTRQNTEAFF | TGTGCCAGCAGCACCCGCCAGAACACTGAAGCTTTCTTT
TRBJ1-1 | - | - | TRBV29-1 | CSVENLLNTEAFF | TGCAGCGTTGAAAATCTCCTGAACACTGAAGCTTTCTTT
TRBJ2-1 | TRBD2 | few | TRBV15 | CATSRTSGNGNEQFF | TGTGCCACCAGCCGAACTAGCGGGAATGGCAATGAGCAGTTCTTC
TRBJ2-3 | TRBD2 | - | TRBV6-5 | CASSLIAGGPPSKDTQYF | TGTGCCAGCAGTTTAATAGCGGGGGGGCCTCCTTCCAAAGATACGCAGTATTTT
TRBJ1-6 | - | few | TRBV15 | CATSRERNSPLHF | TGTGCCACCAGCAGAGAAAGGAATTCACCCCTCCACTTT
TRBJ2-3 | - | - | TRBV12-3/TRBV12-4 | CASRLWLGESTDTQYF | TGTGCCAGCAGATTGTGGTTGGGGGAGAGCACAGATACGCAGTATTTT
TRBJ2-7 | - | few | TRBV20-1 | CSAAQTDYEQYF | TGCAGTGCTGCCCAAACAGATTACGAGCAGTACTTC
TRBJ2-7 | TRBD1 | few | TRBV18 | CASSPPRGLNEQYF | TGTGCCAGCTCACCACCGAGGGGGCTAAACGAGCAGTACTTC
TRBJ2-5 | - | many | TRBV7-9 | CASSLPVRREETQYF | TGTGCCAGCAGCTTACCTGTACGAAGGGAAGAGACCCAGTACTTC
TRBJ1-1 | - | once | TRBV5-1 | CASSQTDFTPNTEAFF | TGCGCCAGCAGCCAGACAGATTTCACCCCGAACACTGAAGCTTTCTTT
TRBJ1-5 | - | - | TRBV7-9 | CASSLEPGSNQPQHF | TGTGCCAGCAGCTTAGAGCCGGGTAGCAATCAGCCCCAGCATTTT
TRBJ1-2 | - | - | TRBV20-1 | CSAREFRLFYGYTF | TGCAGTGCTAGGGAATTTCGCTTGTTCTATGGCTACACCTTC
TRBJ2-2 | - | few | TRBV15 | CATRRGADTGELFF | TGTGCCACCAGGCGTGGGGCCGACACCGGGGAGCTGTTTTTT
TRBJ2-3 | TRBD1 | - | TRBV7-2 | CASSLEMWGQGADTQYF | TGTGCCAGCAGCTTAGAGATGTGGGGACAGGGAGCTGATACGCAGTATTTT
TRBJ1-1 | - | - | TRBV20-1 | CSARVGGPQTNTEAFF | TGCAGTGCTAGAGTAGGAGGGCCCCAAACCAACACTGAAGCTTTCTTT
TRBJ1-1 | - | many | TRBV7-2 | CASSLPLTEAFF | TGTGCCAGCAGCTTACCTTTGACTGAAGCTTTCTTT